This T cell receptor beta chain emerged from a study of blood T cells in healthy people across ages. Findings of the study overall: Total diversity from one million sequenced T cells was likely underestimated.

It was roughly 10 milliliters of peripheral blood that were drawn from each donor. For the second PCR, which ran for roughly 7 to 11 cycles, a sample-barcoded 5' primer and a J-beta primer mix were used. One entry per CDR3 protein results from TCRdb running MiXCR on the 5' RACE reads. Found here are roughly 1.7 million distinct CDR3 sequences, 30% to 40% of them singletons; the top ten hold approximately 11%. The CDR3 totals 17 residues. The germline V gene encodes CDR1 SGHAT and CDR2 FQDESV (reference sequence). Note on this clonotype: Its specificity is not known.

The receptor was isolated from a woman younger than 45 in good health. This chain uses TRBV11-1 with TRBJ2-4, with 7 bases lining up with TRBD1. The DNA end lines up better with TRBJ2-7; the J call may be wrong. Sequencing was done on a sample of blood. The DNA for the CDR3 is TGTGCCAGCAGCTTAAGGACAGGAAAGAGGGGACCTTACGAGCAGTACTTC. It encodes CASSLRTGKRGPYEQYF.